This T cell receptor beta chain was sequenced for a study of T cells in Graves' hyperthyroidism and ophthalmopathy. Each diagnosis was grounded in clinical symptoms, serum thyroxine and TRAb, thyroid ultrasound, and orbital computed tomography. This clonotype was seen at least ten times. RNA transcripts provided the source from which TCR beta CDR3 regions were amplified. An initial round of RT-PCR targeting the TCR CDR3 relied on the HTBI primer set. TCRdb re-derived calls from the multiplex PCR reads in MiXCR, one entry per CDR3 protein. The data hold 350,000 to 400,000 distinct CDR3 sequences, with roughly 20% observed a single time. This clonotype was sampled from a man between 18 and 35 years old with Graves' ophthalmopathy. Sample: blood.

The DNA for the CDR3 is TGTGCCAGCGCTCGGGGGAACACTGAAGCTTTCTTT. This gives the protein CASARGNTEAFF. The chain combines TRBV27 with TRBJ1-1; no reliable D call. CDR3 length equals 12 residues. Looked up from germline, CDR1 is MNHEY and CDR2 is SMNVEV (reference sequence). The V end was cut by 8 bases, the J end by 1 base, with 8 bases between.